The source of this TCR beta chain is a study of blood T cell repertoires in COVID-19. This table comes from immunoSEQ multiplex PCR, and its TCRdb copy is limited to in-frame clones, with some not included. The sample consists of around 40,000 clones, just under 90% of them appearing once. The sample taken for sequencing was peripheral blood. This sequence was found in a man aged 40-50 years with COVID-19, enrolled during active disease.

DNA of the CDR3: TGTGCCAGCAGGTTTGGACAGAGCGACACTGAAGCTTTCTTT. This sequence encodes CASRFGQSDTEAFF. The chain has TRBV3-1 (or the pseudogene TRBV3-2) and TRBJ1-1; possibly TRBD1 for D (6 bases). Trimming left V 6 bases short and J 3 bases short, with 14 bases between. CDR3 length: 14 amino acids. Germline CDR1 is LGHDT and CDR2 is YNNKEL (reference sequence).